These 32 T cell receptor beta chains originate from one sample sequenced in a study of tissue T cells after allogeneic stem cell transplantation. The time point denotes: mouse harvest day 7 after allogeneic transplant. Mouse grafts combined 10^7 T-cell-depleted bone marrow cells with 10^6 splenic CD5+ T cells. Clones were sequenced by immunoSEQ multiplex PCR, and TCRdb holds only the in-frame ones, with some missing. The table includes several thousand clones, around 50% detected once. The sequenced material came from gut tissue. Receptor source: a female BALB/c mouse given C57BL/6 T cells with graft-versus-host disease after an allogeneic hematopoietic cell transplant.

In this sample, this clone is medium-sized. Gene names are the mouse ones. The observed sequence ends 1 residue before the CDR3 terminus, with the missing tail filled in from the germline J gene. The J gene is TRBJ2-7, the V gene TRBV13-3; 11 bases are a match to TRBD2. The V gene end was trimmed by 9 bases and the J gene end by 1 base; junction bases not matched to a gene: 3. The CDR3 has 13 residues. Germline V lookup: CDR1 NNHDY, CDR2 SYVADS. The DNA read from the CDR3 is TGTGCCACCGGGACTGGGGGATCCTATGAACAGTAC. Translation gives CATGTGGSYEQY. From start to end, the CDR3 is CATGTGGSYEQYF.

By share, this clone ranks as medium-sized. Gene names are the mouse ones. Coverage ceases 1 residue before the CDR3 finishes, and the germline J gene fills in the end. The V call is TRBV16, the J call TRBJ1-3; 7 nucleotides align to TRBD1. Trimming at V came to 5 bases and at J to 4 bases, leaving 5 bases not matched to a gene. Germline V gives CDR1 SGHSA, CDR2 FRNQAP. This CDR3 has 14 amino acids. The sequenced part of the CDR3 DNA is TGTGCAAGCAGCCCGACAGGGACCGGAAATACGCTCTAT. Protein product: CASSPTGTGNTLY. The full CDR3 sequence reads CASSPTGTGNTLYF.

Notes on this clone: Gene names are mouse gene names. The read comes to an end 1 residue before the CDR3 does, leaving the germline J gene to fill in the end. The chain joins TRBV15 to TRBJ1-1; D unclear. CDR3 length: 14 amino acids. Germline lookup yields CDR1 SGHND and CDR2 FRSKSL. V lost 2 bases and J lost 0, with 7 bases in between. CDR3 DNA, as far as it was read: TGTGCCAGCAGTTTAACGGGAGCAAACACAGAAGTCTTC. It is translated as CASSLTGANTEVF. The entire CDR3 sequence reads CASSLTGANTEVFF.

This clone was detected only a few times. The germline and genes are mouse ones. The sequenced fragment ends 1 residue before the CDR3 boundary, so the rest is inferred from the germline J gene. This chain links TRBV19 with TRBJ1-2, with 12 bases aligning to TRBD1. Germline V CDR1 and CDR2: FNHDT, SITEND (reference sequence). CDR3 size: 15 residues. The V segment lost 4 bases and the J segment 4 bases; nucleotides outside the gene matches: 5. The part of the CDR3 DNA that was read is TGTGCCAGCAGTCCCGGGACAGGGGGCAGCTCCGACTACACC. Protein: CASSPGTGGSSDYT. The entire CDR3 is CASSPGTGGSSDYTF.

About this clone itself: Gene names are the mouse ones. The read terminates 1 residue ahead of where the CDR3 ends, so the germline J gene completes it. The genes are TRBV16 and TRBJ2-1; D is uncertain. The CDR3 sequence is 13 residues long. The germline V gene has CDR1 SGHSA and CDR2 FRNQAP. Trimming removed 3 bases at V and 1 base at J, with 4 bases between. The sequenced CDR3 bases are TGTGCAAGCAGCTTGGACAACTATGCTGAGCAGTTC. Encoded protein: CASSLDNYAEQF. The whole CDR3 protein is CASSLDNYAEQFF.

This clone has only one observation. Germline and genes here are mouse. The read terminates 1 residue before the CDR3 end, so the remaining end is supplied by the germline J gene. The chain couples TRBV29 to TRBJ1-1; a possible D gene is TRBD1 (5 bases). The CDR3 totals 15 residues. The V and J ends lost 1 base and 0 bases respectively, with 9 bases between them. Per the germline V gene, CDR1 is MSHET and CDR2 is SYDVDS. Partial CDR3 DNA: TGTGCTAGCAGTTTATTGGGGGGAGCAAACACAGAAGTCTTC. Amino acid sequence: CASSLLGGANTEVF. The entire CDR3 is CASSLLGGANTEVFF.

This clone is classed as medium-sized. Each gene name is a mouse one. The CDR3 goes on 1 residue after the read ends, and that part is filled in from the germline J gene. The V and J genes are TRBV12-1 and TRBJ2-7; possibly TRBD1 for D (6 bases). The V end was cut by 1 base, the J end by 4 bases, with 7 bases between. CDR1 and CDR2 (germline): SGHSN, HYEKVE. The CDR3 spans 12 residues. The covered CDR3 bases are TGTGCCAGCTCTCTTAGGGGGTATGAACAGTAC. Translated, it gives CASSLRGYEQY. The complete CDR3 protein is CASSLRGYEQYF. Using reference TRBV12-1 and TRBJ2-7 for the parts outside the CDR3, the full variable domain is DSGVVQSPRHIIKEKGGRSVLTCIPISGHSNVVWYQQTLGKELKFLIQHYEKVERDKGFLPSRFSVQQFDDYHSEMNMSALELEDSAMYFCASSLRGYEQYFGPGTRLTVL.

By proportion, this clone is medium-sized. Any gene name here is a mouse gene name. The read ends 1 residue early relative to the CDR3; the germline J gene fills the gap. The rearrangement uses TRBV1 and TRBJ1-4; 7 bases fit TRBD1. The germline CDR1 and CDR2 sequences are NSQYPW and LRSPGD (reference sequence). The CDR3 spans 16 residues. Trimming cost V 2 bases and J 1 base; bases outside gene matches: 4. The CDR3 protein is CTCSAFRDSSNERLFF. CDR3 DNA, as far as it was read: TGCACCTGCAGTGCATTCCGGGACAGTTCCAACGAAAGATTATTT.

There are a few counts of this clone. Mouse gene names apply. The read ends 1 residue before the CDR3 terminus; that terminus is restored from the germline J gene. Additional DNA sequences in this sample encode the identical CDR3. The chain joins TRBV26 to TRBJ1-1; no definite D call. The V gene's germline CDR1 is KGHPV and CDR2 FQNQEV (reference sequence). The CDR3 has 13 residues. Deletions cut 0 bases from V and 2 bases from J, with 4 bases between. The CDR3 DNA, read in part, is TGTGCCAGCAGTCTGTCGGCCAACACAGAAGTCTTC. Its translation is CASSLSANTEVF. In full, the CDR3 is CASSLSANTEVFF.

This clone has a handful of counts. Gene names and germline refer to mouse. The CDR3 is cut off 1 residue early in the read; its end comes from the germline J gene. The chain joins TRBV26 to TRBJ2-4, with D tentatively TRBD1 (5 bases). The V gene's germline CDR1 is KGHPV and CDR2 FQNQEV (reference sequence). V lost 2 bases and J lost 1, with 10 bases in between. This CDR3 contains 15 residues. The CDR3 protein is CASSLGREGQNTLYF. The part of the CDR3 DNA that was read is TGTGCCAGCAGTCTGGGCAGGGAGGGTCAAAACACCTTGTAC.

A few counts support this clone. Mouse gene names apply. The read halts 1 residue ahead of the CDR3 end, with the missing end drawn from the germline J gene. The V and J genes are TRBV3 and TRBJ2-4; D is perhaps TRBD1 (5 bases). CDR1 is SNHLY and CDR2 is FYNGKV in the germline V gene (reference sequence). This CDR3 is built from 14 residues. Trimming stripped 2 bases from V and 1 base from J, with 7 bases between. The CDR3 sequence: CASSLQGGQNTLYF. CDR3 bases read: TGTGCCAGCAGCTTACAGGGCGGTCAAAACACCTTGTAC.

Notes on this clone: The gene names given are mouse names. Sequencing ends 1 residue short of the CDR3 end; the germline J gene provides the rest. The V gene is TRBV26, the J gene TRBJ1-3; no definite D call. The CDR3 is 11 amino acids. In germline, CDR1 is KGHPV, CDR2 FQNQEV (reference sequence). Trimming removed 5 bases from V and 1 base from J, with 0 bases in between. The CDR3 loop is CASSSGNTLYF. The CDR3 DNA, read in part, is TGTGCCAGCAGTTCTGGAAATACGCTCTAT. The full variable domain, completed using reference TRBV26 and TRBJ1-3, is NSKVIQTPRYLVKGQGQKAKMRCIPEKGHPVVFWYQQNKNNEFKFLINFQNQEVLQQIDMTEKRFSAECPSNSPCSLEIQSSEAGDSALYLCASSSGNTLYFGEGSRLIVV.

As to this clone: Gene names are mouse gene names. The read gets to within 1 residue of the CDR3 end, and the germline J gene fills in the rest. The rearrangement joins TRBV26 to TRBJ2-2, with D maybe TRBD1 (6 bases). The germline V gene encodes CDR1 KGHPV and CDR2 FQNQEV (reference sequence). This CDR3 comprises 14 residues. V was cut by 6 bases and J by 1 base, with 9 bases left in between. The CDR3 bases that were read are TGTGCCAGCAGCGGGACACAAAACACCGGGCAGCTCTAC. Residues: CASSGTQNTGQLY. The complete CDR3 sequence is CASSGTQNTGQLYF.

This clone occurred once. Any gene name here is a mouse gene name. The CDR3 end is not reached by the read, which stops 1 residue before it; the germline J gene fills it in. V and J are TRBV3 and TRBJ2-2; D gene uncertain. Deletions cut 2 bases from V and 4 bases from J, with 5 bases between. The CDR3 runs to 13 residues. CDR1 and CDR2 from the germline V gene are SNHLY and FYNGKV (reference sequence). CDR3 DNA, as far as it was read: TGTGCCAGCAGCTTATTGGGCACCGGGCAGCTCTAC. Protein product: CASSLLGTGQLY. The whole CDR3 protein reads CASSLLGTGQLYF.

As for this clone: Mouse gene names and germline throughout. The read halts 1 residue ahead of the CDR3 end, with the missing end drawn from the germline J gene. The same CDR3 can be traced to other DNA sequences in this sample. The V call is TRBV26, the J call TRBJ1-1; D might be TRBD1 (5 bases). V gave up 2 bases and J gave up 1 base, with 5 bases separating them. Germline loops: CDR1 KGHPV, CDR2 FQNQEV (reference sequence). The CDR3 covers 13 residues. The covered CDR3 bases are TGTGCCAGCAGTCTGGGACAAAACACAGAAGTCTTC. Its translation is CASSLGQNTEVF. The CDR3 in its entirety is CASSLGQNTEVFF.

In the case of this clone: Gene names and germline refer to mouse. With the read ending 1 residue before the CDR3 end, the germline J gene is used to fill in that end. The gene calls are TRBV3 and TRBJ2-7, with TRBD2 matching 12 bases. CDR1 is SNHLY and CDR2 is FYNGKV in the germline V gene (reference sequence). This CDR3 spans 14 amino acids. V dropped 4 bases and J dropped 7; count of bases not matched to a gene: 5. The DNA read from the CDR3 is TGTGCCAGCAGCTCTCGACTGGGGGGGCTGGAACAGTAC. Translation gives CASSSRLGGLEQY. The entire CDR3 reads CASSSRLGGLEQYF.

As concerns this clone: Gene labels here are mouse ones. The read ends 1 residue before the CDR3 terminus; that terminus is restored from the germline J gene. This rearrangement joins TRBV4 to TRBJ2-7; 7 bases are shared with TRBD1. Germline loops: CDR1 LGHDT, CDR2 YNNKQL (reference sequence). The CDR3 consists of 13 residues. After removal of 4 bases from V and 0 bases from J, the junction contained 0 bases not matched to a gene. The DNA read from the CDR3 is TGTGCCAGCAGCTCAGGGGGCTCCTATGAACAGTAC. Translated: CASSSGGSYEQY. The entire CDR3 protein reads CASSSGGSYEQYF.

This clone is categorized as large. Gene and germline names: mouse. With the read ending 1 residue before the CDR3 end, the germline J gene is used to fill in that end. The genes are TRBV12-2 and TRBJ2-7; D is unresolved. From germline, CDR1 is SGHLS and CDR2 HYDKME. The CDR3 is 12 amino acids. The germline V and J ends were trimmed by 2 bases and 2 bases, with 6 bases remaining between them. The DNA read from the CDR3 is TGTGCCAGCTCTCCCCCCCCCTATGAACAGTAC. Protein sequence: CASSPPPYEQY. The entire CDR3 sequence reads CASSPPPYEQYF.

The table lists this clone with a few counts. Gene names and germline refer to mouse. The CDR3 end falls 1 residue outside the read, so it is completed with the germline J gene. The chain carries TRBV3 and TRBJ2-7; 8 bases line up with TRBD2. Germline CDR1 and CDR2: SNHLY and FYNGKV (reference sequence). CDR3 length: 15 residues. The ends lost 5 bases at V and 7 bases at J; junction bases unmatched: 13. The CDR3 protein is CASSPFGGGAREQYF. The CDR3 DNA, read in part, is TGTGCCAGCAGCCCCTTCGGAGGGGGGGCGCGGGAACAGTAC. The variable domain in full, with the rest retrieved from reference TRBV3 and TRBJ2-7, is GPKVLQIPSHQIIDMGQMVTLNCDPVSNHLYFYWYKQILGQQMEFLVNFYNGKVMEKSKLFKDQFSVERPDGSYFTLKIQPTALEDSAVYFCASSPFGGGAREQYFGPGTRLTVL.

Regarding this clone: Each gene name is a mouse one. The CDR3 goes on 1 residue after the read ends, and that part is filled in from the germline J gene. The chain recombines TRBV5 with TRBJ2-7; 9 nucleotides agree with TRBD2. V dropped 4 bases and J dropped 3; count of bases not matched to a gene: 4. The CDR3 contains 14 residues. CDR1 LGHNA and CDR2 YNLKQL come from the germline V gene (reference sequence). CDR3 DNA (partial): TGTGCCAGCAGCCTCGGGACTGGGAGCTATGAACAGTAC. This translates into CASSLGTGSYEQY. The complete CDR3 reads CASSLGTGSYEQYF.

About this clone: Mouse gene names and germline throughout. The DNA ends 1 residue before the CDR3 does, and the rest of the CDR3 is filled in from the germline J gene. The rearrangement links TRBV13-2 to TRBJ1-1, with TRBD1 identical over 8 bases. CDR1 is NNHNN and CDR2 is SYGAGS in the germline V gene (reference sequence). Trimming removed 0 bases from V and 8 bases from J; junction bases left unmatched: 0. The CDR3 is 12 residues long. The CDR3 reads CASGDGDREVFF. The sequenced CDR3 bases are TGTGCCAGCGGTGATGGGGACAGGGAAGTCTTC.

Points on this clone: Each gene name is a mouse one. The CDR3 end lies 1 residue beyond the end of the read and is filled in from the germline J gene. J is TRBJ1-3 and V is TRBV26; the match to TRBD1 covers 7 bases. The junction had 2 bases not matched to a gene; V was cut back by 4 bases and J by 2 bases. This CDR3 region has 14 residues. Germline values: CDR1 KGHPV, CDR2 FQNQEV (reference sequence). Partial CDR3 DNA: TGTGCCAGCAGTCCGGGGACAGCTGGAAATACGCTCTAT. Encoded protein: CASSPGTAGNTLY. The whole CDR3 protein reads CASSPGTAGNTLYF.

In regard to this clone: Genes and germline are mouse. The read finishes 1 residue shy of the CDR3 end, and the germline J gene is used to complete it. The V call is TRBV13-2, the J call TRBJ2-4; D is unresolved. V shed 0 bases and J shed 4 bases, with 6 bases lying between them. The CDR3 contains 13 residues. Per the germline V gene, CDR1 is NNHNN and CDR2 is SYGAGS (reference sequence). Incomplete CDR3 DNA: TGTGCCAGCGGTGATGCCTCAGAAAACACCTTGTAC. Translation: CASGDASENTLY. The full CDR3 protein reads CASGDASENTLYF.

This clone came up once. The gene names given are mouse names. The read falls 1 residue short of the CDR3 end, and the missing part is taken from the germline J gene. This chain links TRBV26 with TRBJ2-2; D is ambiguous. Germline CDR1 KGHPV, CDR2 FQNQEV (reference sequence). V was trimmed by 2 bases and J by 0 bases, leaving 7 bases between them. This CDR3 is built from 15 residues. The sequenced CDR3 bases are TGTGCCAGCAGTCTGGTTCCAGCAAACACCGGGCAGCTCTAC. This encodes CASSLVPANTGQLY. The CDR3 in its entirety is CASSLVPANTGQLYF.

By proportion, this clone is large (0.1 to 1%). The germline and genes are mouse ones. The observed sequence ends 1 residue before the CDR3 terminus, with the missing tail filled in from the germline J gene. J is TRBJ2-7 and V is TRBV4; 8 nucleotides agree with TRBD2. Per the germline V gene, CDR1 is LGHDT and CDR2 is YNNKQL (reference sequence). The junction had 5 bases not matched to a gene; V was cut back by 4 bases and J by 3 bases. There are 14 residues in the CDR3. The CDR3 here is CASSSRTGSYEQYF. Partial CDR3 DNA: TGTGCCAGCAGCTCCCGGACTGGGAGCTATGAACAGTAC.

This clone occurred a few times. Germline and genes: mouse. The observed sequence ends 1 residue before the CDR3 terminus, with the missing tail filled in from the germline J gene. The chain combines TRBV13-3 with TRBJ2-5; TRBD1 aligns across 9 bases. The CDR3 spans 13 residues. Germline values: CDR1 NNHDY, CDR2 SYVADS. V shed 4 bases, J shed 8 bases, and the junction held 5 bases outside the gene matches. The part of the CDR3 DNA that was read is TGTGCCAGCAGTCCGGGACAGGGTGGCACCCAGTAC. Residues: CASSPGQGGTQY. The whole CDR3 reads CASSPGQGGTQYF.

This clone appeared a single time. Mouse gene names and germline throughout. The read falls 1 residue short of the CDR3 end, and the missing part is taken from the germline J gene. The chain couples TRBV26 to TRBJ1-6; D is ambiguous. TRBJ1-6 qualifies as an ORF whose function is uncertain. The length of the CDR3 is 13 residues. V was trimmed by 4 bases and J by 5 bases, leaving 6 bases between them. From germline, CDR1 is KGHPV and CDR2 FQNQEV (reference sequence). The DNA read from the CDR3 is TGTGCCAGCAGTCGACAAGATAATTCGCCCCTCTAC. Protein product: CASSRQDNSPLY. The CDR3 in its entirety is CASSRQDNSPLYF.

There are a few counts of this clone. Mouse germline and gene names are used. The read stops 1 residue short of the end of the CDR3; the missing end is completed from the germline J gene. The V call is TRBV2, the J call TRBJ1-4; D might be TRBD1 (5 bases). The germline CDR1 and CDR2 sequences are LGHNA and YSYQKL. With 0 bases removed from V and 0 bases from J, the gap between germline ends came to 8 bases. This CDR3 contains 16 residues. Here the CDR3 reads CASSQEGQISNERLFF. Partial CDR3 DNA: TGTGCCAGCAGCCAAGAAGGACAAATTTCCAACGAAAGATTATTT.

Comments on this clone: The listed genes are named as in mouse. Coverage ceases 1 residue before the CDR3 finishes, and the germline J gene fills in the end. The gene calls are TRBV12-2 and TRBJ2-5, with 12 bases lining up with TRBD2. V trimming: 0 bases; J trimming: 6 bases; junction bases outside the gene matches: 3. The CDR3 consists of 15 residues. CDR1 and CDR2 (germline): SGHLS, HYDKME. The CDR3 DNA, read in part, is TGTGCCAGCTCTCTCGACTGGGGGGGCAGGGACACCCAGTAC. Its protein is CASSLDWGGRDTQY. In full, the CDR3 is CASSLDWGGRDTQYF.

This clone was counted only a few times. Gene names are mouse gene names. The CDR3 is cut off 1 residue early in the read; its end comes from the germline J gene. The rearrangement links TRBV26 to TRBJ1-3; perhaps TRBD1 as D (6 bases). Trimming took off 4 bases at V and 0 bases at J, with 10 bases between the two ends. The CDR3 extends over 15 amino acids. Germline CDR1 is KGHPV and CDR2 is FQNQEV (reference sequence). Incomplete CDR3 DNA: TGTGCCAGCAGTCCCTACAGGGATTCTGGAAATACGCTCTAT. Translation gives CASSPYRDSGNTLY. The whole CDR3 protein is CASSPYRDSGNTLYF.

This clone showed up just a few times. Mouse names are used for the genes. The CDR3 is cut off 1 residue early in the read; its end comes from the germline J gene. The chain links TRBV5 to TRBJ1-2; D not certain. There are 16 residues in the CDR3. Trimming stripped 0 bases from V and 0 bases from J, with 11 bases between. Germline-derived CDR1 and CDR2 are LGHNA and YNLKQL (reference sequence). CDR3 sequence reads: CASSQDRHTANSDYTF. CDR3 bases read: TGTGCCAGCAGCCAAGATCGGCACACCGCAAACTCCGACTACACC.

With respect to this clone: Gene names refer to mouse genes. The read terminates 1 residue ahead of where the CDR3 ends, so the germline J gene completes it. The chain has TRBV3 and TRBJ2-2, with a weak D call TRBD1 (6 bases). V shed 4 bases and J shed 2 bases, with 8 bases lying between them. Germline CDR1 is SNHLY and CDR2 is FYNGKV (reference sequence). The CDR3 covers 14 residues. The CDR3 loop reads CASSSGQNTGQLYF. The covered CDR3 bases are TGTGCCAGCAGCTCTGGACAGAACACCGGGCAGCTCTAC.